This T cell receptor (beta chain) derives from a study of blood T cell repertoires in COVID-19. About the study: Samples came from the United States, Italy and Spain, spanning acute and convalescent COVID-19. Sources were T cells, B-cell-depleted T cells, or PBMCs; the material itself was cDNA or gDNA.

Trimming shortened V by 4 bases and J by 6 bases, and 22 bases separated the two germline ends. CDR3 size: 16 residues. Per the germline V gene, CDR1 is SGHNT and CDR2 is YYREEE (reference sequence). Patients at the Seattle site were enrolled during active infection and followed longitudinally. In the study's own analysis: Nucleated cell counts were estimated from reference gene primer amplification. Profiled with immunoSEQ multiplex PCR; TCRdb holds only in-frame clones, not every one. That table is the source of V, J and clone size, and D and trimming were worked out from the DNA. The sample contains approximately 120,000 clones, 81% of which appear only once.

The source material was peripheral blood. The chain is built from TRBV5-4 and TRBJ1-1, with TRBD1 as a possible D gene (5 bases). This receptor was taken from a man aged 25 to 45 with COVID-19, enrolled during active disease. The CDR3 protein is CASSPRAGGRISEAFF. The CDR3 DNA sequence: TGTGCCAGCAGCCCTAGAGCGGGGGGGAGGATCTCTGAAGCTTTCTTT.